The 24 T cell receptor beta chains below come from one sample, sequenced in a study of blood T cells in healthy people across ages. Using a J-beta primer mix together with a sample-barcoded 5' primer, a second PCR was run for about 7 to 12 cycles. TCRdb independently ran MiXCR on the 5' RACE reads; one entry per CDR3 protein. The table has about 760,000 distinct CDR3 sequences, more than 20% seen once. The same specimen was also included in a second study, on T cells of mothers and their children.

The material sequenced was blood. The receptors come from a boy aged 10-17 years in good health.

This clonotype was detected only a few times. The chain carries TRBV7-9 and TRBJ1-2; tentative D call: TRBD1 (5 bases). V was shortened by 5 bases and J by 4 bases, with 14 bases between the two germline ends. Germline lookup yields CDR1 SEHNR and CDR2 FQNEAQ (reference sequence). The CDR3 covers 14 residues. This CDR3 is CASSHDSEIYGYTF. The DNA for the CDR3 is TGTGCCAGCAGCCATGACAGCGAGATCTATGGCTACACCTTC. Using reference TRBV7-9 and TRBJ1-2 for the parts outside the CDR3, the full variable domain is DTGVSQNPRHKITKRGQNVTFRCDPISEHNRLYWYRQTLGQGPEFLTYFQNEAQLEKSRLLSDRFSAERPKGSFSTLEIQRTEQGDSAMYLCASSHDSEIYGYTFGSGTRLTVV.

The chain joins TRBV4-1 to TRBJ2-5; possible D gene TRBD1, 6 bases. The DNA end favors TRBJ2-7, so the J call may be wrong. CDR3 size: 14 residues. Looked up from germline, CDR1 is MGHRA and CDR2 is YSYEKL. CDR3 region: CASSDRDISYEQYF. CDR3 sequence (DNA): TGCGCCAGCAGCGACCGGGACATATCCTACGAGCAGTACTTC.

This clonotype was detected a few times. CDR3 loop: CASSQDGTGSYEQYF. DNA for the CDR3: TGCGCCAGCAGCCAAGACGGGACGGGGTCCTACGAGCAGTACTTC. V gene TRBV4-1 combines with J gene TRBJ2-1; tentatively, D is TRBD1 or TRBD2 (5 bases each). The end of the DNA is better explained by TRBJ2-7, so the J call may be wrong. In germline, CDR1 is MGHRA, CDR2 YSYEKL. The CDR3 is 15 residues long.

Only a few counts were recorded for this clonotype. The chain uses TRBV5-1 and TRBJ2-1; D is undetermined. Germline V gives CDR1 SGHRS, CDR2 YFSETQ. The germline V and J ends were trimmed by 4 bases and 7 bases, with 15 bases remaining between them. This CDR3 region has 14 residues. Here the CDR3 DNA reads TGCGCCAGCAGCGTCCGGGTGGACGGGAATGAGCAGTTCTTC. The encoded protein is CASSVRVDGNEQFF. The complete variable domain, with remaining parts taken from reference TRBV5-1 and TRBJ2-1, reads KAGVTQTPRYLIKTRGQQVTLSCSPISGHRSVSWYQQTPGQGLQFLFEYFSETQRNKGNFPGRFSGRQFSNSRSEMNVSTLELGDSALYLCASSVRVDGNEQFFGPGTRLTVL.

The gene calls are TRBV10-3 and TRBJ2-1; D may be TRBD1 or TRBD2 (5 bases each). With 5 bases removed from V and 8 bases from J, the gap between germline ends came to 13 bases. CDR1 is ENHRY, CDR2 SYGVKD, per germline. The CDR3 is made up of 13 amino acids. CDR3 sequence (DNA): TGTGCCATCAGTCACCCGGGGACCGATGAGCAGTTCTTC. Its protein is CAISHPGTDEQFF.

V and J are TRBV2 and TRBJ2-5; 10 bases are a match to TRBD1. The J call may be faulty, since TRBJ2-7 better matches the DNA end. Germline V gene data show CDR1 as SNHLY and CDR2 as FYNNEI. The CDR3 length is 12 residues. The CDR3 loop is CATRTGGYEQYF. DNA of the CDR3: TGTGCCACACGGACAGGGGGCTACGAGCAGTACTTC.

This clonotype turned up a few times. The chain is built from TRBV28 and TRBJ2-7; tentative D call: TRBD2 (6 bases). Germline CDR1 is MDHEN and CDR2 is SYDVKM. Trimming left V 7 bases short and J 1 base short, with 14 bases between. The CDR3 consists of 14 residues. This CDR3 is CASTPGLYSYEQYF. The CDR3 nucleotides read TGTGCCAGCACCCCGGGACTTTATTCCTACGAGCAGTACTTC. The full variable domain, in which reference TRBV28 and TRBJ2-7 provide the parts outside the CDR3, is DVKVTQSSRYLVKRTGEKVFLECVQDMDHENMFWYRQDPGLGLRLIYFSYDVKMKEKGDIPEGYSVSREKKERFSLILESASTNQTSMYLCASTPGLYSYEQYFGPGTRLTVT.

This clonotype was detected a few times. The V call is TRBV4-3, the J call TRBJ2-5, with D unresolved. The J call is in doubt because the DNA end fits TRBJ2-1 better. Germline loops: CDR1 LGHNA, CDR2 YSLEER. This CDR3 is built from 13 residues. This CDR3 reads CASSQDYGYEQFF. CDR3 bases: TGCGCCAGCAGCCAAGACTACGGATATGAGCAGTTCTTC.

This clonotype was detected only a few times. The J gene is TRBJ2-1, the V gene TRBV7-9; TRBD2 is a possible D gene (5 bases). Germline V CDR1 and CDR2: SEHNR, FQNEAQ (reference sequence). This CDR3 is 11 amino acids long. Trimming took off 4 bases at V and 13 bases at J, with 11 bases between the two ends. The CDR3 sequence is CASSYAASQFF. The CDR3 DNA is TGTGCCAGCAGCTATGCAGCTAGCCAGTTCTTC.

The J gene is TRBJ1-5, the V gene TRBV20-1; TRBD1 is a possible D gene (6 bases). The V gene lost 7 bases and the J gene lost 4 bases, with 11 bases spanning the gap. The CDR3 has 12 amino acids. Germline assignment: CDR1 DFQATT and CDR2 SNEGSKA (reference sequence). The CDR3 nucleotides read TGCAGTGTATCCGGACAGAATCAGCCCCAGCATTTT. Translation: CSVSGQNQPQHF.

A few counts support this clonotype. This chain connects TRBV7-3 to TRBJ2-5, with 9 bases identical to TRBD1. With the DNA end fitting TRBJ2-1 better, the J assignment may be wrong. Germline lookup yields CDR1 SGHTA and CDR2 FQGTGA. There are 13 residues in the CDR3. The CDR3 nucleotides are TGTGCCAGCAGCCCCGGGACAGGGCATGAGCAGTTCTTC. This translates into CASSPGTGHEQFF.

This clonotype has a single count. The gene calls are TRBV27 and TRBJ2-7; D is undetermined. The CDR3 spans 14 residues. CDR1 and CDR2 (germline): MNHEY, SMNVEV (reference sequence). Trimming cost V 4 bases and J 5 bases, with 15 bases left between them. The CDR3 is CASSSALSLHEQYF. The CDR3 coding sequence is TGTGCCAGCAGTTCCGCCCTGAGCCTCCACGAGCAGTACTTC.

This clonotype was picked up a small number of times. Its ends do not fully match the called genes, so a read error is possible. V is TRBV10-3 and J is TRBJ2-3; D gene unclear. Germline loops: CDR1 ENHRY, CDR2 SYGVKD. CDR3 length equals 13 residues. The CDR3 sequence is CAISEGYTDTRYF. For the CDR3, the DNA is TGTGCCATCAGTGAGGGGTACACAGATACGCGGTATTTT.

This clonotype has a handful of counts. The V and J genes are TRBV28 and TRBJ2-5; the match to TRBD1 covers 8 bases. CDR1 is MDHEN and CDR2 is SYDVKM in the germline V gene. The CDR3 is 14 amino acids. Trimming took 5 bases from V and 0 from J; bases not matched to a gene: 2. The DNA for the CDR3 is TGTGCCAGCAGTCTACAGGGGGACCAAGAGACCCAGTACTTC. Amino acids: CASSLQGDQETQYF.

This clonotype occurred a few times. The gene calls are TRBV28 and TRBJ2-5, with a weak D call TRBD2 (6 bases). The CDR3 has 12 residues. Germline CDR1 is MDHEN and CDR2 is SYDVKM. Trimming shortened V by 8 bases and J by 4 bases, and 11 bases separated the two germline ends. CDR3 coding DNA: TGTGCCAGCTTCTCCGGGGGAGAGACCCAGTACTTC. Its translation is CASFSGGETQYF.

The chain links TRBV7-9 to TRBJ2-1; 15 bases align to TRBD2. This CDR3 contains 18 residues. Germline V gives CDR1 SEHNR, CDR2 FQNEAQ (reference sequence). The trim removed 3 bases at V and 7 bases at J, leaving 10 bases unmatched. The CDR3 is CASSFLPGLAGGKNEQFF. For the CDR3, the DNA is TGTGCCAGCAGCTTTCTCCCCGGACTAGCGGGGGGGAAAAATGAGCAGTTCTTC. Full variable domain (remainder filled in from reference TRBV7-9 and TRBJ2-1): DTGVSQNPRHKITKRGQNVTFRCDPISEHNRLYWYRQTLGQGPEFLTYFQNEAQLEKSRLLSDRFSAERPKGSFSTLEIQRTEQGDSAMYLCASSFLPGLAGGKNEQFFGPGTRLTVL.

The CDR3, as DNA: TGCACACTAGCGGGAGGGCCGGGAGAGACCCAGTACTTC. Amino acid sequence: CTLAGGPGETQYF. The rearrangement joins TRBV20-1 to TRBJ2-5, with TRBD2 matching over 13 bases. The CDR3 extends over 13 amino acids. CDR1 and CDR2 (germline): DFQATT, SNEGSKA (reference sequence).

The sample holds one count of this clonotype. The chain joins TRBV6-1 to TRBJ2-1; TRBD1 aligns across 11 bases. Per germline, CDR1 MNHNS and CDR2 SASEGT. CDR3 length: 15 residues. The J segment lost 5 bases and the V segment lost 4 bases, leaving 4 bases of the junction unmatched. Here the CDR3 DNA reads TGTGCCAGCAGTGTTCGGACAGGGGGCCACAATGAGCAGTTCTTC. Protein product: CASSVRTGGHNEQFF.

The chain combines TRBV28 with TRBJ2-4; no clear D. The V and J ends lost 2 bases and 0 bases respectively, with 11 bases between them. From germline, CDR1 is MDHEN and CDR2 SYDVKM. The CDR3 contains 16 residues. The CDR3 sequence is CASSLVGDLAKNIQYF. The CDR3 nucleotides are TGTGCCAGCAGTTTAGTTGGTGATTTAGCCAAAAACATTCAGTACTTC.

The chain links TRBV20-1 to TRBJ2-2, with D tentatively TRBD2 (6 bases). The CDR3 is made up of 15 amino acids. Germline loops: CDR1 DFQATT, CDR2 SNEGSKA (reference sequence). The V gene lost 5 bases and the J gene lost 1 base, with 14 bases spanning the gap. As DNA, the CDR3 is TGCAGTGCTCGACGGGGGTCGGGGAACACCGGGGAGCTGTTTTTT. Protein: CSARRGSGNTGELFF.

The table lists this clonotype with a few counts. CDR3 nucleotide sequence: TGCAGTGCTTGGACAGGGGGCCGGGCCAGATCCGGGGAGCTGTTTTTT. Translated, it gives CSAWTGGRARSGELFF. This rearrangement joins TRBV20-1 to TRBJ2-2, with 11 bases lining up with TRBD1. J was trimmed by 6 bases and V by 5 bases; bases with no gene match: 11. This CDR3 is 16 amino acids long. Per germline, CDR1 DFQATT and CDR2 SNEGSKA (reference sequence).

The chain uses TRBV21-1 and TRBJ2-5; whether TRBD1, the table's D call, matches the DNA was not checked. TRBV21-1 is recorded as a pseudogene. The CDR3 runs to 14 residues. CDR3 bases: TGTGCCAGCAGCAGGAACAGGGTTCGAGAGACCCAGTACTTC. This translates into CASSRNRVRETQYF.

This clonotype has a handful of counts. This chain connects TRBV29-1 to TRBJ2-1; D unclear. Germline lookup yields CDR1 SQVTM and CDR2 ANQGSEA. This CDR3 contains 15 residues. Trimming stripped 1 base from V and 7 bases from J, with 17 bases between. The DNA for the CDR3 is TGCAGCGTTGAAGGGGTTGAGGATCCGTCAAATGAGCAGTTCTTC. Residues: CSVEGVEDPSNEQFF.

This chain links TRBV29-1 with TRBJ1-1; 7 nucleotides align to TRBD1. Trimming removed 7 bases from V and 1 base from J; junction bases left unmatched: 9. CDR3 length: 14 residues. Germline-derived CDR1 and CDR2 are SQVTM and ANQGSEA. CDR3 DNA sequence: TGCAGCGCCTATGACAGGGCGGGGAACACTGAAGCTTTCTTT. Its protein is CSAYDRAGNTEAFF.